This T cell receptor (beta chain) derives from a study of T-cell memory formation after mild COVID-19. The authors produced TCR alpha and TCR beta cDNA libraries with sample barcodes and UMIs by 5'RACE using constant-segment primers. Using its own MiXCR run on the 5' RACE reads, TCRdb lists one record per CDR3 protein. The sample lists about 110,000 distinct CDR3 sequences, 12% seen once, with more than 25% in the top ten. Regarding the study as a whole: Most CD4+ clones that shrank were in CM and EM, while CD8+ ones turned up in EMRA.

V lost 6 bases and J 2 bases, leaving 10 bases between the germline ends. The CDR3 length is 13 residues. Germline V gene lookup returns CDR1 MNHNS and CDR2 SASEGT. In regard to this clonotype: Its antigen remains unknown.

V gene TRBV6-1 combines with J gene TRBJ1-1; D is ambiguous. The material sequenced was PBMCs or a T cell subset sorted from them (not recorded which). This TCR was sampled from an adult woman who had mild COVID-19 (a few samples of this study predate the infection). Cell type and time point are not known. The CDR3 is CASRTGENTEAFF. The CDR3 DNA reads as TGTGCCAGCAGAACTGGGGAAAACACTGAAGCTTTCTTT.